This is a list of T cell receptor beta chains from one sample in a study of follicular helper T cells after annual influenza vaccination. Sequencing was performed with immunoSEQ multiplex PCR; in TCRdb, only in-frame clones are kept and a portion is missing. The sample holds around 10,000 clones; 70% to 85% are singletons and the top ten take approximately 0.88%. The source was CXCR5- memory CD4+ T cells sorted from blood, collected 6 weeks after influenza vaccination. All receptors come from an adult who received the influenza vaccine. Each CDR3 is given with its conserved first and last residue. A D gene is named only where the DNA matches it firmly. Clone size is not always given. Where it is, it says once, few, many or a class for expanded clones.

d_gene,j_gene,v_gene,abundance,CDR3aa,CDR3nt
TRBD2,TRBJ2-1,TRBV18,.,CASSPLAGGNNEQFF,TGTGCCAGCTCACCATTAGCGGGGGGTAACAATGAGCAGTTCTTC
.,TRBJ2-7,TRBV11-3,.,CASSLESGDNYEQYF,TGTGCCAGCAGCTTAGAGTCAGGGGATAACTACGAGCAGTACTTC
.,TRBJ2-1,TRBV6-1,.,CASSEWGYNEQFF,TGTGCCAGCAGTGAATGGGGGTACAATGAGCAGTTCTTC
.,TRBJ1-1,TRBV6-5,.,CASSYSILRGTEAFF,TGTGCCAGCAGTTACTCCATCCTCAGGGGCACTGAAGCTTTCTTT
.,TRBJ1-1,TRBV19,.,CATEGGTEAFF,TGTGCCACTGAGGGTGGGACTGAAGCTTTCTTT
TRBD1,TRBJ2-3,TRBV9,once,CASSAGQGNTQYF,TGTGCCAGCAGCGCGGGACAGGGGAACACGCAGTATTTT
.,TRBJ1-4,TRBV5-1,.,CASSMAVPNEKLFF,TGCGCCAGCAGCATGGCCGTCCCTAATGAAAAACTGTTTTTT
TRBD1,TRBJ2-7,TRBV18,.,CASSRQQGLGEQYF,TGTGCCAGCTCACGACAACAGGGGCTGGGAGAGCAGTACTTC
.,TRBJ2-7,TRBV4-2,few,CASSQAGAYEQYF,TGTGCCAGCAGCCAAGCGGGGGCCTACGAGCAGTACTTC
.,TRBJ2-5,TRBV5-1,.,CASSLPASSGNQETQYF,TGCGCCAGCAGCTTGCCCGCGTCGTCGGGGAACCAAGAGACCCAGTACTTC